The clone carrying this T cell receptor beta chain was picked up a small number of times. The antigen is unknown. This sample was taken from a study of blood T cells in healthy people across ages. Study-wide points: When set beside aged donors, long-lived donors presented more naive CD4+ cells and higher diversity.

The second PCR ran about 6 to 12 cycles with a sample-barcoded 5' primer and J-beta primers. TCRdb re-called the 5' RACE reads with MiXCR, one entry per CDR3 protein. The sample records about 1.4 million distinct CDR3 sequences, roughly 59% being singletons. This sequence was found in a man aged 18 to 30 in good health. The sequencing sample was made of blood.

The CDR3 loop reads CASSHPRSRTSTNNEQFF. The DNA of the CDR3 is TGCGCCAGCAGCCACCCCAGGAGTCGGACGAGTACCAACAATGAGCAGTTCTTC. The chain uses TRBV4-1 and TRBJ2-1; D uncertain. Trimming stripped 3 bases from V and 5 bases from J, with 23 bases between. Germline V CDR1 and CDR2: MGHRA, YSYEKL. This CDR3 comprises 18 residues.